In its sample, the clone carrying this TCR beta chain was seen once. These data belong to a study of T cell changes during pregnancy in multiple sclerosis. Measured with immunoSEQ multiplex PCR; TCRdb has only the in-frame clones, and not every one. The table has about 73,000 clones, roughly 90% seen once. In germline, CDR1 is MNHNS, CDR2 SASEGT. This CDR3 is 15 amino acids long. V shed 4 bases and J 3 bases; nucleotides not matched to a gene: 3. This receptor was identified in a female donor in good health, enrolled as a control in a pregnancy study. The chain joins TRBV6-1 to TRBJ2-1, with 10 bases aligning to TRBD2. Specimen: peripheral blood, collected after pregnancy. CDR3 DNA sequence: TGTGCCAGCAGTGGGACTAGCGGCTTCTACAATGAGCAGTTCTTC. Encoded protein: CASSGTSGFYNEQFF.